The present entry profiles one T cell receptor beta chain with its context. The antigen is undetermined. This sample was taken from a study of cytomegalovirus exposure and HLA in healthy donors. Findings and caveats of the study: One cluster of highly shared sequence variants probably arose as a sequencing artifact. The study flagged some 180 TCR beta chains as cytomegalovirus-associated. Later analysis associated a missense DCLRE1C variant with TCR beta V- and J-gene trimming. In presence/absence analyses, roughly uniform sequencing depth across donors was assumed.

The CDR3 contains 16 residues. With 5 bases clipped from V and 4 bases from J, the junction kept 9 bases outside the gene matches. Germline CDR1 reads SGHTA; CDR2 reads FQGNSA. The PCR employed 60 Vbeta primers together with 13 Jbeta primers. Libraries were prepared by immunoSEQ multiplex PCR; TCRdb keeps only in-frame clonotypes and omits some of them. The table records about 100,000 clones, 75% of them present only once. The genes are TRBV7-2 and TRBJ2-5; 11 bases agree with TRBD2. The sample comprised PBMCs. The sequence derives from a man aged 50 to 60 in good health and CMV-seronegative. CDR3 in amino acids: CASSLNVAGGGETQYF. CDR3 nucleotide sequence: TGTGCCAGCAGCCTGAACGTAGCGGGAGGGGGAGAGACCCAGTACTTC.